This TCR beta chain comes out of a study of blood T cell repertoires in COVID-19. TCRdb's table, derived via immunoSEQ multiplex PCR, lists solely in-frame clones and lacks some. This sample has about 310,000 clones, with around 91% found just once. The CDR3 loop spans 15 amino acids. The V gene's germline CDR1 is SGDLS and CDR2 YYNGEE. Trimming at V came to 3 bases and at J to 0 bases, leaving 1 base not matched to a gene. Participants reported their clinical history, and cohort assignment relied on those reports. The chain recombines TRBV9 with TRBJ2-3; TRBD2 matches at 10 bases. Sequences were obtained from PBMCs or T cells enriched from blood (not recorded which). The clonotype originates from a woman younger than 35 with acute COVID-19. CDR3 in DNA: TGTGCCAGCAGCGAGCGGGAGGGAAGCACAGATACGCAGTATTTT. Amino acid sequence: CASSEREGSTDTQYF.